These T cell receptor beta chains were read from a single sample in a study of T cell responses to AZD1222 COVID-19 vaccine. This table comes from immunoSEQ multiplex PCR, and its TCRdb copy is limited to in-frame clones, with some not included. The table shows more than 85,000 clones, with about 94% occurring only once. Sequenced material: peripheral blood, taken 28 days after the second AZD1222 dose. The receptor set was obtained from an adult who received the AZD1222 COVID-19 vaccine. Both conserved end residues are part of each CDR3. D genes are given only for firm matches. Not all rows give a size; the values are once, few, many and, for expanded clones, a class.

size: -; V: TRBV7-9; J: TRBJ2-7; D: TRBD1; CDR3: CASSFSGGNEQYF; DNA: TGTGCCAGCAGCTTCTCAGGGGGCAACGAGCAGTACTTC
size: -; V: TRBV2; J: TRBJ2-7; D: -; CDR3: CASSEISYYEQYF; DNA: TGTGCCAGCAGTGAAATCTCTTACTACGAGCAGTACTTC
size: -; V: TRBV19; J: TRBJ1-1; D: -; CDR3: CASSIRVIGEAFF; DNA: TGTGCCAGTAGTATCAGGGTTATCGGTGAAGCTTTCTTT
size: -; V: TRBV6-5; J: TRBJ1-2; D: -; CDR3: CASSYSPDSDRGYTF; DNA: TGTGCCAGCAGTTACTCGCCAGACTCTGACAGAGGCTACACCTTC
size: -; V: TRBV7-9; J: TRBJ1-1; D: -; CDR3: CASSLGRTSDTEAFF; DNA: TGTGCCAGCAGCTTAGGAAGGACATCAGACACTGAAGCTTTCTTT
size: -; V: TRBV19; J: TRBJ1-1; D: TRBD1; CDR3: CASSIDKEEGANTEAFF; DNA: TGTGCCAGTAGTATAGATAAAGAGGAGGGGGCTAACACTGAAGCTTTCTTT
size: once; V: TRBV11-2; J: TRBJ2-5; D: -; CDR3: CASSKGATQYF; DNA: TGTGCCAGCAGCAAAGGCGCGACCCAGTACTTC
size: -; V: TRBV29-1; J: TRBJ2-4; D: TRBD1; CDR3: CSVVQGAGNIQYF; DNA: TGCAGCGTCGTACAGGGGGCAGGAAACATTCAGTACTTC
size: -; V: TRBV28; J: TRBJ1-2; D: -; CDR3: CASSPPRNVYGYTF; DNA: TGTGCCAGCAGTCCTCCTAGAAACGTCTATGGCTACACCTTC
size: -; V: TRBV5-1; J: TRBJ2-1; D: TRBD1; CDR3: CASARTGSVGEQFF; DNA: TGCGCCAGCGCCCGGACAGGGAGTGTTGGTGAGCAGTTCTTC
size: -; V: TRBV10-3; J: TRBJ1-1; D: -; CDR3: CAISREGSSTEAFF; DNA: TGTGCCATCAGTCGGGAAGGGAGCAGCACTGAAGCTTTCTTT
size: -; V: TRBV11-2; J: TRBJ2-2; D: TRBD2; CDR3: CASSRKRENTGELFF; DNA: TGTGCCAGCAGCCGTAAGCGGGAGAACACCGGGGAGCTGTTTTTT
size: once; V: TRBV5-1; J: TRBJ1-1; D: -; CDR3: CASTTGSTATEAFF; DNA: TGCGCCAGCACTACAGGGTCGACGGCGACTGAAGCTTTCTTT
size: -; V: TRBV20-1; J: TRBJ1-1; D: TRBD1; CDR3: CSGGQGVKAFF; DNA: TGCAGTGGAGGCCAGGGGGTGAAAGCTTTCTTT
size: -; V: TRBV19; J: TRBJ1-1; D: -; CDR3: CASRLPGFPEAFF; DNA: TGTGCCAGCCGATTGCCAGGGTTTCCTGAAGCTTTCTTT
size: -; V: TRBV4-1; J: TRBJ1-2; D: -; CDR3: CASSPQGTTPYGYTF; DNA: TGCGCCAGCAGCCCCCAGGGGACTACTCCCTATGGCTACACCTTC
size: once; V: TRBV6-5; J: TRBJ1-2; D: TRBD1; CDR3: CASSYSGTGASGYTF; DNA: TGTGCCAGCAGTTACTCAGGGACAGGGGCTTCGGGCTACACCTTC
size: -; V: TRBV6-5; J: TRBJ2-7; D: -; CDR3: CASSPGQIYEQYF; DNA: TGTGCCAGCAGTCCTGGACAGATCTACGAGCAGTACTTC
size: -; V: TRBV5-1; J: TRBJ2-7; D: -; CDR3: CASSLVSGAGYEQYF; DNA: TGCGCCAGCAGCTTGGTGTCAGGGGCGGGGTACGAGCAGTACTTC
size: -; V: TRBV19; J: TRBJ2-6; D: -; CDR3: CASSIRGTGANVLTF; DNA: TGTGCCAGTAGTATAAGGGGAACTGGGGCCAACGTCCTGACTTTC
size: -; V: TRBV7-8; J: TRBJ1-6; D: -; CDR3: CASSLGVGDSPLHF; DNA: TGTGCCAGCAGCTTAGGCGTGGGCGATTCACCCCTCCACTTT
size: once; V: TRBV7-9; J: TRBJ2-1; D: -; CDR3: CASSAALSGPSNEQFF; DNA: TGTGCCAGCAGCGCCGCCCTCAGTGGACCCTCCAATGAGCAGTTCTTC
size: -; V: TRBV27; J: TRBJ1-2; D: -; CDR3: CATYYIGGYTF; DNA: TGTGCCACCTACTACATCGGTGGCTACACCTTC
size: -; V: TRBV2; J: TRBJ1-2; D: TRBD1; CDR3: CASSVFGTVGGYTF; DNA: TGTGCCAGCAGTGTGTTTGGGACAGTCGGTGGCTACACCTTC
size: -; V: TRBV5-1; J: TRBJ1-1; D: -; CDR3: CASSLGQGIERGEAFF; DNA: TGCGCCAGCAGCTTGGGGCAGGGGATTGAACGAGGTGAAGCTTTCTTT
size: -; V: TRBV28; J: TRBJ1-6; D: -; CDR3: CASSLPKGVSGSPLHF; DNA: TGTGCCAGCAGTTTACCTAAGGGGGTGAGTGGTTCACCCCTCCACTTT
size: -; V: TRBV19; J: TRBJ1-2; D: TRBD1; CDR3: CASSPSTGANYGYTF; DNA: TGTGCCAGTAGTCCCAGTACAGGGGCCAACTATGGCTACACCTTC
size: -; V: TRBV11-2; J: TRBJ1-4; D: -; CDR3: CASSLSGIEKLFF; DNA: TGTGCCAGCAGCTTATCCGGGATCGAAAAACTGTTTTTT
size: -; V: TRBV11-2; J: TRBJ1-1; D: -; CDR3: CASSWGSSSGEAFF; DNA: TGTGCCAGCAGCTGGGGTTCGAGTTCTGGTGAAGCTTTCTTT
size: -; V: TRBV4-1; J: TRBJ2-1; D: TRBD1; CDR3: CASSQPRQGAGEQFF; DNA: TGCGCCAGCAGCCAACCCCGCCAGGGGGCGGGTGAGCAGTTCTTC
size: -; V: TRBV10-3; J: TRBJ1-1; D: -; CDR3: CAARTENTEAFF; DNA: TGTGCCGCACGGACAGAGAACACTGAAGCTTTCTTT
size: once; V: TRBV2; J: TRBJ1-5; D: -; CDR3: CASSERFQNQPQHF; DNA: TGTGCCAGCAGTGAAAGATTTCAGAATCAGCCCCAGCATTTT
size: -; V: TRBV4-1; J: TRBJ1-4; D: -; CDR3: CASSRARGRVEKLFF; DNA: TGCGCCAGCAGCCGCGCGCGTGGGAGGGTTGAAAAACTGTTTTTT
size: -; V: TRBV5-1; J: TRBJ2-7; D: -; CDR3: CASSGIRTNPYEQYF; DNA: TGCGCCAGCAGTGGAATCCGGACGAATCCCTACGAGCAGTACTTC
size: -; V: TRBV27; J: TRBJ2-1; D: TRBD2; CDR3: CASSSSTNSGGVKNEQFF; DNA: TGTGCCAGCAGTTCCTCTACAAATAGCGGGGGGGTAAAGAATGAGCAGTTCTTC
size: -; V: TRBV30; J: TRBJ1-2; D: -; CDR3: CAWSGRGAPANYGYTF; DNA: TGTGCCTGGAGTGGCCGGGGGGCTCCAGCTAACTATGGCTACACCTTC
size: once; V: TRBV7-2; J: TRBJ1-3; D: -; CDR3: CASSLQDVGGGNTIYF; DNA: TGTGCCAGCAGCTTACAGGATGTGGGAGGTGGAAACACCATATATTTT
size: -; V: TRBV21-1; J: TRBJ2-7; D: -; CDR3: CASSPWAADEQYF; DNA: TGTGCCAGCAGCCCCTGGGCGGCAGACGAGCAGTACTTC
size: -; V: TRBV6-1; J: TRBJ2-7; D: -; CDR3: CASSEAGAGSYYEQYF; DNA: TGTGCCAGCAGTGAAGCAGGCGCGGGGTCCTACTACGAGCAGTACTTC
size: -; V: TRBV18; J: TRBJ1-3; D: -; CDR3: CASSPTQLSSGNTIYF; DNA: TGTGCCAGCTCACCAACCCAGCTTAGCTCTGGAAACACCATATATTTT
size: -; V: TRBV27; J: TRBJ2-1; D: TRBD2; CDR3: CASVAGGSSYNEQFF; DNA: TGTGCCAGCGTAGCGGGAGGAAGCTCCTACAATGAGCAGTTCTTC
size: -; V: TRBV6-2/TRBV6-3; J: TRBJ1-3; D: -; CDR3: CASSHSGNTIYF; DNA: TGTGCCAGCAGTCACTCTGGAAACACCATATATTTT
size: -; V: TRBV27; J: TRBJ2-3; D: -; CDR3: CASSSRTVPGTDTQYF; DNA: TGTGCCAGCAGTTCCCGGACCGTTCCCGGCACAGATACGCAGTATTTT
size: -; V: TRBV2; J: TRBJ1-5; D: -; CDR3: CASSVGYSNQPQHF; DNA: TGTGCCAGCAGTGTGGGGTATAGCAATCAGCCCCAGCATTTT
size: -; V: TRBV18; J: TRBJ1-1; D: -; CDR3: CASSPPRSLNTEAFF; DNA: TGTGCCAGCTCACCACCGAGGTCCCTGAACACTGAAGCTTTCTTT
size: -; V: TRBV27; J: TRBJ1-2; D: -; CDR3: CASSLFPPREGYTF; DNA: TGTGCCAGCAGTTTATTTCCCCCCAGGGAGGGCTACACCTTC
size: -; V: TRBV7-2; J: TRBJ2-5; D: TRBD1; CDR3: CASSPAGTAIQETQYF; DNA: TGTGCCAGCAGCCCCGCCGGGACAGCTATCCAAGAGACCCAGTACTTC
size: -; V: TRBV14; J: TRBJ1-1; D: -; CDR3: CASSQGKGARDTEAFF; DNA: TGTGCCAGCAGCCAGGGAAAAGGGGCGAGGGACACTGAAGCTTTCTTT
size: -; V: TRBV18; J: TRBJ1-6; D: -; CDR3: CASSPPNSQNYSPLHF; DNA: TGTGCCAGCTCACCACCGAACAGCCAGAACTATTCACCCCTCCACTTT
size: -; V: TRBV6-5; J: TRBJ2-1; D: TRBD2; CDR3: CASSYRTSGVNEQFF; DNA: TGTGCCAGCAGTTACCGGACTAGCGGGGTAAATGAGCAGTTCTTC
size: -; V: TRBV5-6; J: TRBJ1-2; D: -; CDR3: CASSLGSASNYGYTF; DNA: TGTGCCAGCAGCTTGGGCAGCGCCTCTAACTATGGCTACACCTTC